Described below is a single TCR beta chain sequence and its context. Its matching antigen is unknown. These data come from a study of T cells after yellow fever vaccination. The CDR3 spans 15 residues. The V and J ends lost 4 bases and 3 bases, in that order; junction bases with no gene match: 6. Germline V gives CDR1 LGHNA, CDR2 YSLEER. TCRdb fed the 5' RACE reads into MiXCR, producing one record per CDR3 protein. This sample yields roughly 320,000 distinct CDR3 sequences, of which approximately 11% are seen a single time; about 3% belongs to the top ten. Whole-study findings and limits: A large majority of primary-vaccination clones showed up again after the booster (about 96% CD4, about 87% CD8). In FACS-sorted repertoires, abundant clonotypes from the bulk population could appear as contaminants. Secondary responses were weaker yet peaked faster, day 5 versus 15. A small proportion of clonotypes was detected in both the CD4 and CD8 compartments.

The sequences come from CD4+ T cells sorted from PBMCs, collected 45 days after the yellow fever booster vaccination. The J gene is TRBJ1-1, the V gene TRBV4-3; 9 bases agree with TRBD1. The source of this sequence is a man between 18 and 29 years old who received the YFV17D yellow fever vaccine. This chain's CDR3 is CASSPQQGADTEAFF. The DNA of the CDR3 is TGCGCCAGCAGCCCCCAACAGGGGGCTGACACTGAAGCTTTCTTT.